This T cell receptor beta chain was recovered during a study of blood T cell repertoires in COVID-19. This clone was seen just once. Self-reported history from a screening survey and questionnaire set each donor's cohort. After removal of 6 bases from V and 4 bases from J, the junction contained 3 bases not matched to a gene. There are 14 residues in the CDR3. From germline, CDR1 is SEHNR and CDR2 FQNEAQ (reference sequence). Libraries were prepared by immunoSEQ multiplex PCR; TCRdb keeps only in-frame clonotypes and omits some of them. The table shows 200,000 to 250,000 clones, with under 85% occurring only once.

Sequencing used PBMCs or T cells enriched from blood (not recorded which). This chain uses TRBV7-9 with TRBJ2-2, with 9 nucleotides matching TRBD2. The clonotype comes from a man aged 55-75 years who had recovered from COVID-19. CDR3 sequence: CASRLAGPTGELFF. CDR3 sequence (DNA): TGTGCCAGCAGACTAGCGGGCCCCACCGGGGAGCTGTTTTTT. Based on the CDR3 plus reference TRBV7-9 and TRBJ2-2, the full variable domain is DTGVSQNPRHKITKRGQNVTFRCDPISEHNRLYWYRQTLGQGPEFLTYFQNEAQLEKSRLLSDRFSAERPKGSFSTLEIQRTEQGDSAMYLCASRLAGPTGELFFGEGSRLTVL.